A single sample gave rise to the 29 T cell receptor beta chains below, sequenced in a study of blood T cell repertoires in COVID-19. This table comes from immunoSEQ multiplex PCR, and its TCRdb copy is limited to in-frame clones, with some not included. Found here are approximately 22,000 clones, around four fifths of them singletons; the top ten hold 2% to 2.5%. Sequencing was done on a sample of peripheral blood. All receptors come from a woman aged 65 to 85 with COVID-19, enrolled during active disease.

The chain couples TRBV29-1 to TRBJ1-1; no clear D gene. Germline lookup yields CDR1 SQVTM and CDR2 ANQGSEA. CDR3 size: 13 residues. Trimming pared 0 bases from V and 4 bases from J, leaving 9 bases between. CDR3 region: CSVEDRPGTEAFF. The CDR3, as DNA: TGCAGCGTTGAAGATCGTCCCGGCACTGAAGCTTTCTTT.

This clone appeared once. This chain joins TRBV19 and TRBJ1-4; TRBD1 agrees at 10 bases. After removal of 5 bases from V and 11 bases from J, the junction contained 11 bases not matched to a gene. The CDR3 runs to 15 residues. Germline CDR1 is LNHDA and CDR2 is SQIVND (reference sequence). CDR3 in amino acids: CASSPRQGAFSKLFF. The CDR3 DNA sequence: TGTGCCAGTAGTCCGCGACAGGGGGCCTTTTCGAAACTGTTTTTT.

CDR3 sequence reads: CASSLNRGNYGYTF. The CDR3 DNA sequence: TGTGCCAGCAGTCTAAACAGGGGGAACTATGGCTACACCTTC. The genes are TRBV6-5 and TRBJ1-2; TRBD1 agrees at 8 bases. Germline loops: CDR1 MNHEY, CDR2 SVGAGI. The CDR3 extends over 14 amino acids. Trimming removed 5 bases from V and 2 bases from J; junction bases left unmatched: 4.

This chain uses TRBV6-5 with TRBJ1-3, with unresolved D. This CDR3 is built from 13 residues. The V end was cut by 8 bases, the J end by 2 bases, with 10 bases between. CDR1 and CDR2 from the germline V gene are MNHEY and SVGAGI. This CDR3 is CASYFPPGNTIYF. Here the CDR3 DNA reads TGTGCCAGCTATTTCCCCCCTGGAAACACCATATATTTT.

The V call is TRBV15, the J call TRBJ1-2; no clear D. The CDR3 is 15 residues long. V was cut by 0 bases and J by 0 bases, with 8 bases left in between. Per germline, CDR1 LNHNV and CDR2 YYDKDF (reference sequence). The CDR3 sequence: CATSREGGANYGYTF. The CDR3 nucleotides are TGTGCCACCAGCAGAGAAGGAGGAGCTAACTATGGCTACACCTTC.

The CDR3 here is CASSLLAGELQETQYF. CDR3 in DNA: TGCGCCAGCAGCTTGCTAGCGGGGGAGCTCCAAGAGACCCAGTACTTC. The J gene is TRBJ2-5, the V gene TRBV5-1, with 10 nucleotides matching TRBD2. This CDR3 region has 16 residues. V dropped 1 base and J dropped 1; count of bases not matched to a gene: 4. Germline values: CDR1 SGHRS, CDR2 YFSETQ.

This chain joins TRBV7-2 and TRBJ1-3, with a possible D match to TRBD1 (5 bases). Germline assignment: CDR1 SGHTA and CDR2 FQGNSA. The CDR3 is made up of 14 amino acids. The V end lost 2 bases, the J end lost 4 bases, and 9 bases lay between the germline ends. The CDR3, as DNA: TGTGCCAGCAGCTTAAGGGGCGCAGGAAACACCATATATTTT. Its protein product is CASSLRGAGNTIYF.

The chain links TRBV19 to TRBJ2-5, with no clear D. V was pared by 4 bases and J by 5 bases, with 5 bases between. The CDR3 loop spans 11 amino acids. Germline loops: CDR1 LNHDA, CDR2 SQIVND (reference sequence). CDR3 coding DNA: TGTGCCAGTAGTAACGAGGAGACCCAGTACTTC. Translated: CASSNEETQYF.

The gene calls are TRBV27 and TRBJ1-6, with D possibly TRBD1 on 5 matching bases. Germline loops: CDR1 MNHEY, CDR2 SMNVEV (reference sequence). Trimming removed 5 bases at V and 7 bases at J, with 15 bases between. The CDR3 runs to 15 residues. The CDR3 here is CASSLLQVGNSPLHF. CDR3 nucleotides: TGTGCCAGCAGTCTACTACAGGTGGGAAATTCACCCCTCCACTTT.

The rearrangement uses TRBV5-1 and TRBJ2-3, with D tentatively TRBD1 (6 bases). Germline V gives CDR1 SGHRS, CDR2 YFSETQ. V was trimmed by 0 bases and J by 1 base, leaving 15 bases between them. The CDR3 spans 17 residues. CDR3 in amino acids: CASSLARGSGGTDTQYF. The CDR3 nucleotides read TGCGCCAGCAGCTTGGCCCGTGGTTCAGGGGGCACAGATACGCAGTATTTT.

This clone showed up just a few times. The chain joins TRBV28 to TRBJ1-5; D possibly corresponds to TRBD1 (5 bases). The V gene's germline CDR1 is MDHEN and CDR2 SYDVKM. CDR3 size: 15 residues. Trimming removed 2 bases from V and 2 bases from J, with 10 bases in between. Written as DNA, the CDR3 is TGTGCCAGCAGTTTAGGCAGGGTCGGCAATCAGCCCCAGCATTTT. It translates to CASSLGRVGNQPQHF.

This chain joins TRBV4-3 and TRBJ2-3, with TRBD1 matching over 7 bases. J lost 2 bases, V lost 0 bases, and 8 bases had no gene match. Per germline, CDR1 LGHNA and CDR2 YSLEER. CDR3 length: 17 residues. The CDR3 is CASSQDRGQANTDTQYF. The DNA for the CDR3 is TGCGCCAGCAGCCAAGATCGAGGACAGGCAAACACAGATACGCAGTATTTT.

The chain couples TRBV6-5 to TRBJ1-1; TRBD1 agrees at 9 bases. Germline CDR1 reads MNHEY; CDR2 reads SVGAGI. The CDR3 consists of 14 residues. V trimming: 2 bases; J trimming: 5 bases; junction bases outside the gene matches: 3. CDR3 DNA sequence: TGTGCCAGCAGTTACCGCGACAGGGGGACTGAAGCTTTCTTT. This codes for CASSYRDRGTEAFF.

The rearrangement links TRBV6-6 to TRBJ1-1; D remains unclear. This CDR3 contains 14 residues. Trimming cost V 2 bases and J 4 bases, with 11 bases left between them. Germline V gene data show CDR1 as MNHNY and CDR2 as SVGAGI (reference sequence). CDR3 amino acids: CASSYNAGGTEAFF. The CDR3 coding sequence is TGTGCCAGCAGTTACAATGCGGGCGGCACTGAAGCTTTCTTT.

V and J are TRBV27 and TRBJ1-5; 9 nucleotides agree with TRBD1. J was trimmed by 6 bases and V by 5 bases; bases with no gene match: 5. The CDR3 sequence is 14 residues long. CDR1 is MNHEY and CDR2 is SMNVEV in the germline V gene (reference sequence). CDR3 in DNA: TGTGCCAGCAGTCACGACAGGGGGTTTCAGCCCCAGCATTTT. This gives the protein CASSHDRGFQPQHF.

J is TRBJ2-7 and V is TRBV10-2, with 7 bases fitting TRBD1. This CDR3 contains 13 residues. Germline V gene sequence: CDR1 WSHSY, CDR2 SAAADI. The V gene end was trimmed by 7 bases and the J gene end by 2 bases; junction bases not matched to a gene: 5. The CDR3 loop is CASTRQGAYEQYF. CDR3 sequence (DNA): TGCGCCAGCACCAGACAGGGTGCCTACGAGCAGTACTTC.

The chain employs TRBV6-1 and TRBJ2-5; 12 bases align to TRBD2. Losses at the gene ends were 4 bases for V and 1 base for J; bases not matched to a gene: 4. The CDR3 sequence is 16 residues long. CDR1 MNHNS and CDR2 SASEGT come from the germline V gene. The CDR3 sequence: CASSGVLAGGQETQYF. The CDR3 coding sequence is TGTGCCAGCAGTGGGGTACTAGCGGGGGGCCAAGAGACCCAGTACTTC.

CDR3 residues: CASSQSNQPQHF. CDR3 sequence (DNA): TGTGCCAGCAGTCAGTCCAATCAGCCCCAGCATTTT. The rearrangement joins TRBV6-2 or TRBV6-3 to TRBJ1-5; D is undetermined. The germline CDR1 and CDR2 sequences are MNHEY and SVGEGT. CDR3 length equals 12 residues. Trimming removed 5 bases from V and 3 bases from J, with 5 bases in between.

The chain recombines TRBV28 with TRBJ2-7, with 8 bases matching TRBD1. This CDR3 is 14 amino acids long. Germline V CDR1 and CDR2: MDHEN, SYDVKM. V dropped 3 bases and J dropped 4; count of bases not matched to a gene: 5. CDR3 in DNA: TGTGCCAGCAGTTTGTTGGACAGGGTTTACGAGCAGTACTTC. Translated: CASSLLDRVYEQYF. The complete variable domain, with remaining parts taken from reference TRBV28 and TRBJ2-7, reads DVKVTQSSRYLVKRTGEKVFLECVQDMDHENMFWYRQDPGLGLRLIYFSYDVKMKEKGDIPEGYSVSREKKERFSLILESASTNQTSMYLCASSLLDRVYEQYFGPGTRLTVT.

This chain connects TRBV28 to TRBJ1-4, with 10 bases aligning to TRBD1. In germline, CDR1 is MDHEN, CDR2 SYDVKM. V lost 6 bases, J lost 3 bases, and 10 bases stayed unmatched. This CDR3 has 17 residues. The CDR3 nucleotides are TGTGCCAGCAGAGGGACAGGGGTGGGTCAAGCTAATGAAAAACTGTTTTTT. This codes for CASRGTGVGQANEKLFF. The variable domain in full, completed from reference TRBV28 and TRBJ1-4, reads DVKVTQSSRYLVKRTGEKVFLECVQDMDHENMFWYRQDPGLGLRLIYFSYDVKMKEKGDIPEGYSVSREKKERFSLILESASTNQTSMYLCASRGTGVGQANEKLFFGSGTQLSVL.

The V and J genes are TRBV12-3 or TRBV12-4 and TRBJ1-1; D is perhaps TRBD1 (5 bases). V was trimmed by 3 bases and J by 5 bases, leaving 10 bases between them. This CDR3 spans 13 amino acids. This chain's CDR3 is CASSFQGRTEAFF. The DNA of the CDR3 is TGTGCCAGCAGTTTCCAGGGTCGGACTGAAGCTTTCTTT.

The CDR3 nucleotides are TGCGCCAGCAGCCCACGGGGGGAGCCCCCAGGGACCTTC. Translation gives CASSPRGEPPGTF. This chain connects TRBV5-1 to TRBJ1-2; maybe TRBD1 (5 bases). V was pared by 4 bases and J by 14 bases, with 21 bases between. Germline V gene data show CDR1 as SGHRS and CDR2 as YFSETQ. The CDR3 totals 13 residues.

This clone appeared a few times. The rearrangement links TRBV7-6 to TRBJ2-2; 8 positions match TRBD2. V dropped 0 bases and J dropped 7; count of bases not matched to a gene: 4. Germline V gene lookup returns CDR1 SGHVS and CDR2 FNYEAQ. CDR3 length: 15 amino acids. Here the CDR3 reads CASSLAAGVGGELFF. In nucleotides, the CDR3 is TGTGCCAGCAGCTTAGCAGCGGGAGTGGGCGGGGAGCTGTTTTTT.

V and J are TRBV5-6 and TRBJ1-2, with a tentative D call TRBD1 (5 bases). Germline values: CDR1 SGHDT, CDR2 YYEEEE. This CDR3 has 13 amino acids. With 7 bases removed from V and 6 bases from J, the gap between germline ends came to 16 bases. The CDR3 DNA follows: TGTGCCAGCGAAAATCAGGGTTTTCATGGCTACACCTTC. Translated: CASENQGFHGYTF.

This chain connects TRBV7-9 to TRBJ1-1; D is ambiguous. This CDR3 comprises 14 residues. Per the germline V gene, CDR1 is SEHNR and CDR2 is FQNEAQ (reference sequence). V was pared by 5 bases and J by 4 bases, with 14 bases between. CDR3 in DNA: TGTGCCAGCAGCCCCCAAGGCAGAGGCACTGAAGCTTTCTTT. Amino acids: CASSPQGRGTEAFF.

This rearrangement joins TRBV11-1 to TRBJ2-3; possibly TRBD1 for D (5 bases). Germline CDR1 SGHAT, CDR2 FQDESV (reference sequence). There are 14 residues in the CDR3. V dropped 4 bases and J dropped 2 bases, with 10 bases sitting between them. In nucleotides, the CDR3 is TGTGCCAGCAGCTCCCGACAGTACACAGATACGCAGTATTTT. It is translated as CASSSRQYTDTQYF. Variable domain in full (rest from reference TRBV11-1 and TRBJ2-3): EAEVAQSPRYKITEKSQAVAFWCDPISGHATLYWYRQILGQGPELLVQFQDESVVDDSQLPKDRFSAERLKGVDSTLKIQPAELGDSAMYLCASSSRQYTDTQYFGPGTRLTVL.

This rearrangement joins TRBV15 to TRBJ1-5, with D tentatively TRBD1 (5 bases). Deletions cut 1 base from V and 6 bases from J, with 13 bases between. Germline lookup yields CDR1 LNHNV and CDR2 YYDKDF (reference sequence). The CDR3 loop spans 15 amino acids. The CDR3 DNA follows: TGTGCCACCAGCAGAGCTTCACAGGCCCCTCAGCCCCAGCATTTT. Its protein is CATSRASQAPQPQHF.

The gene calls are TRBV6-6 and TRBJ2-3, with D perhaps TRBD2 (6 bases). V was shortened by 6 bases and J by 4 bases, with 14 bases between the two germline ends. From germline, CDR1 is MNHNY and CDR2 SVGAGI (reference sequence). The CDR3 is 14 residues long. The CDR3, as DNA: TGTGCCAGCAGGGGCGGAACGGGGGCAGATACGCAGTATTTT. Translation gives CASRGGTGADTQYF.

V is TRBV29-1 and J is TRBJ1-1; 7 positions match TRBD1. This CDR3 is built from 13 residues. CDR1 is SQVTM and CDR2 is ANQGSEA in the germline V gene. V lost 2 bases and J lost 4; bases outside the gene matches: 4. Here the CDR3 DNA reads TGCAGCGTTGAACGACAGGGCGGCACTGAAGCTTTCTTT. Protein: CSVERQGGTEAFF.